The 21 T cell receptor beta chains presented below share a single source sample, sequenced in a study of metastatic and nonmetastatic thyroid tumors. With MiXCR, TCRdb called clones anew from the PCR reads. The table records some 22,000 clones, around 18% of them present only once. Not a single patient had been given any form of treatment at any point before undergoing thyroid surgery. The sequencing sample was made of blood. Receptors originate from a male donor with papillary thyroid cancer or a benign thyroid nodule (not recorded which). Some clones in this sample may be carry-over from other donors' samples.

The V and J genes are TRBV4-1 and TRBJ2-5; 11 nucleotides line up with TRBD2. V shed 3 bases and J 4 bases; nucleotides not matched to a gene: 16. Germline lookup yields CDR1 MGHRA and CDR2 YSYEKL. The CDR3 runs 19 residues. The CDR3 spells CASSQSHSGRADGRETQYF. In nucleotides, the CDR3 is TGCGCCAGCAGCCAGTCCCATAGCGGGAGGGCCGACGGGAGAGAGACCCAGTACTTC.

Within the sample, this clone is medium-sized. The gene calls are TRBV30 and TRBJ1-4, with TRBD1 matching over 7 bases. In germline, CDR1 is GTSNPN, CDR2 SVGIG (reference sequence). The CDR3 is made up of 13 amino acids. J was trimmed by 7 bases and V by 0 bases; bases with no gene match: 2. CDR3 sequence reads: CAWSVGGVEKLFF. DNA for the CDR3: TGTGCCTGGAGTGTAGGGGGCGTTGAAAAACTGTTTTTT.

This clone rates as medium-sized. The chain links TRBV6-1 to TRBJ2-7; 11 bases agree with TRBD2. Germline values: CDR1 MNHNS, CDR2 SASEGT. There are 14 residues in the CDR3. The CDR3 protein is CAITSGGLSYEQYF. In DNA, the CDR3 is TGTGCTATTACTAGCGGGGGCCTCTCCTACGAGCAGTACTTC.

This clone was observed a few times. A read error is possible here, since a much larger clone lies one base away. The sample contains more than one DNA sequence encoding this CDR3. The chain recombines TRBV6-2 or TRBV6-3 with TRBJ1-4; D is unclear. Germline assignment: CDR1 MNHEY and CDR2 SVGEGT. The CDR3 is 16 residues long. CDR3 DNA sequence: TGTGCCAGCAGTTACTCGACTGCTGCAACTAATGAAAAGCTGCTTTTT. Translated, it gives CASSYSTAATNEKLLF.

This clone was counted at least ten times. The V and J genes are TRBV5-6 and TRBJ1-5, with D unclear. From germline, CDR1 is SGHDT and CDR2 YYEEEE. CDR3 length equals 16 residues. Trimming cost V 3 bases and J 2 bases, with 15 bases left between them. CDR3 sequence (DNA): TGTGCCAGCAGCTCGTCGATGCTCGGCGGCAATCAGCCCCAGCATTTT. It is translated as CASSSSMLGGNQPQHF.

Only a few counts were recorded for this clone. In the same sample, other DNA sequences code for this CDR3. CDR3 loop: CATSRDLVGESAQHF. The CDR3 DNA reads as TGTGCCACCAGCAGAGATCTTGTTGGGGAATCGGCCCAGCATTTT. This rearrangement joins TRBV15 to TRBJ1-5; D not certain. The CDR3 is made up of 15 amino acids. V gave up 0 bases and J gave up 11 bases, with 17 bases separating them. The germline V gene has CDR1 LNHNV and CDR2 YYDKDF (reference sequence).

V and J are TRBV5-6 and TRBJ1-5; 9 bases are shared with TRBD1. Germline loops: CDR1 SGHDT, CDR2 YYEEEE. The CDR3 has 16 amino acids. Unmatched junction bases numbered 7, after V lost 0 bases and J lost 6 bases. The CDR3 nucleotides are TGTGCCAGCAGCTTGGCCAAGGGACAGGGTCCTCAGCCCCAGCATTTT. Translated: CASSLAKGQGPQPQHF.

This chain connects TRBV9 to TRBJ2-7; 8 positions match TRBD2. The germline V gene has CDR1 SGDLS and CDR2 YYNGEE. The V gene end was trimmed by 4 bases and the J gene end by 5 bases; junction bases not matched to a gene: 11. The CDR3 length is 15 residues. This CDR3 is CASSPLVSGNHEQYF. The CDR3 nucleotides are TGTGCCAGCAGCCCGCTTGTTAGCGGGAACCACGAGCAGTACTTC.

This clone showed up many times. V usage is TRBV29-1 and J usage is TRBJ2-7; 7 bases map to TRBD2. Germline assignment: CDR1 SQVTM and CDR2 ANQGSEA. The CDR3 spans 10 residues. The CDR3 coding sequence is TGCAGGGGCGGGGGCTACGAGCAGTACTTC. Translated, it gives CRGGGYEQYF.

CDR3: CASSPQGSETQYF. The CDR3 DNA sequence: TGTGCCAGCAGCCCCCAGGGGTCCGAGACCCAGTACTTC. J is TRBJ2-5 and V is TRBV13, with D possibly being TRBD1 (6 bases). The CDR3 totals 13 residues. With 5 bases removed from V and 5 bases from J, the gap between germline ends came to 12 bases. CDR1 is PRHDT, CDR2 FYEKMQ, per germline (reference sequence).

This clone is termed medium-sized. The chain is built from TRBV18 and TRBJ1-5, with a tentative D call TRBD1 (5 bases). This CDR3 region has 13 residues. Germline CDR1 reads KGHSH; CDR2 reads LQKENI. V lost 8 bases and J lost 6, with 14 bases in between. The CDR3 coding sequence is TGTGCCAGCGCCAACGCCGGGGCTCAGCCCCAGCATTTT. Translated, it gives CASANAGAQPQHF.

This clone came up many times. The V and J genes are TRBV19 and TRBJ2-1; D may be TRBD2 (7 bases). The CDR3 sequence is 16 residues long. CDR1 LNHDA and CDR2 SQIVND come from the germline V gene (reference sequence). The germline V and J ends were trimmed by 5 bases and 3 bases, with 17 bases remaining between them. In DNA, the CDR3 is TGTGCCAGTAGTTCAATAGGGGGGGGTAACTACAATGAGCAGTTCTTC. It encodes CASSSIGGGNYNEQFF.

This clone has ten or more counts. This may arise from a read error, as a much more abundant clone is one base away. The chain carries TRBV5-1 and TRBJ2-7, with D possibly called TRBD1 or TRBD2 (5 bases each). Germline V CDR1 and CDR2: SGHRS, YFSETQ. This CDR3 has 18 amino acids. The V and J ends lost 3 bases and 5 bases respectively, with 27 bases between them. CDR3 region: CASSSLTSKGPTPDEQYF. The DNA of the CDR3 is TGCGCCAGCAGCTCGCTTACCTCCAAGGGACCAACCCCCGACGAGCAGTACTTC.

This clone has at least ten counts. This chain uses TRBV7-3 with TRBJ1-2; D is possibly TRBD1 (5 bases). V was trimmed by 1 base and J by 7 bases, leaving 10 bases between them. This CDR3 is built from 13 residues. The germline V gene encodes CDR1 SGHTA and CDR2 FQGTGA. This chain's CDR3 is CASSLSREGGYTF. The DNA for the CDR3 is TGTGCCAGCAGCTTAAGCAGGGAGGGTGGCTACACCTTC.

This clone was recorded at least ten times. The chain carries TRBV11-3 and TRBJ2-5; tentative D call: TRBD2 (6 bases). This CDR3 has 16 amino acids. Germline-derived CDR1 and CDR2 are SGHNT and YENEEA. Trimming cost V 5 bases and J 4 bases, with 20 bases left between them. The DNA for the CDR3 is TGTGCCAGCAGCCCACCCCACTCCCCGGGAGTAGAGACCCAGTACTTC. Encoded protein: CASSPPHSPGVETQYF.

This clone is termed medium-sized. V and J are TRBV12-3 or TRBV12-4 and TRBJ1-2; maybe TRBD1 (5 bases). The CDR3 loop spans 12 amino acids. Trimming pared 10 bases from V and 0 bases from J, leaving 9 bases between. CDR3 in amino acids: CATGHPNYGYTF. In DNA, the CDR3 is TGTGCCACCGGACACCCTAACTATGGCTACACCTTC.

The chain is built from TRBV4-2 and TRBJ2-7, with 10 bases lining up with TRBD1. V was clipped by 10 bases and J by 6 bases; unmatched bases: 18. The CDR3 is 16 amino acids. Germline V lookup: CDR1 LGHNA, CDR2 YNFKEQ. CDR3 sequence: CAISQDDWTGGIEQYF. CDR3 nucleotides: TGTGCCATTAGCCAAGATGACTGGACAGGGGGAATCGAGCAGTACTTC.

A note on this clone: The conserved closing phenylalanine or tryptophan is absent in this CDR3, likely reflecting a read error. The rearrangement uses TRBV12-3 or TRBV12-4 and TRBJ1-1, with unresolved D. V lost 3 bases and J lost 1, with 6 bases in between. The CDR3 has 13 residues. This CDR3 reads CASSLWGNTEAFS. The CDR3 coding sequence is TGTGCCAGCAGTTTGTGGGGGAACACTGAAGCTTTCTCT.

This clone has a count of ten or more. The chain has TRBV7-9 and TRBJ2-1; 8 positions agree with TRBD1. This CDR3 spans 13 amino acids. Losses at the gene ends were 11 bases for V and 3 bases for J; bases not matched to a gene: 6. Germline CDR1 reads SEHNR; CDR2 reads FQNEAQ (reference sequence). The CDR3 nucleotides read TGTGCCGCCGGACAGGGTAACTACAATGAGCAGTTCTTC. Its translation is CAAGQGNYNEQFF.

This chain joins TRBV7-2 and TRBJ1-2; D may be TRBD1 (5 bases). Per germline, CDR1 SGHTA and CDR2 FQGNSA. V shed 5 bases and J shed 5 bases, with 18 bases lying between them. The CDR3 sequence is 15 residues long. The CDR3 protein is CASSTAGPVGYGYTF. DNA for the CDR3: TGTGCCAGCAGCACCGCAGGGCCGGTGGGATATGGCTACACCTTC.

With regard to this clone: At one end the junction does not follow the germline gene, possibly because of a read error. The chain has TRBV10-3 and TRBJ1-6; possibly TRBD1 for D (6 bases). CDR1 and CDR2 (germline): ENHRY, SYGVKD. The CDR3 contains 15 residues. Written as DNA, the CDR3 is TGTGCCATCAGTGAGTTTGCCGGAGGGGGTTCACCCCTCCAGTTT. Translating gives CAISEFAGGGSPLQF.